This T cell receptor beta chain appears in the sequencing data of a study of blood T cell repertoires in COVID-19. Across the study: The origin of the acute and convalescent COVID-19 samples was the United States, Italy and Spain. From T cells, B-cell-depleted T cells, or PBMCs came the material, which was cDNA or gDNA.

The sample holds a few counts of this clone. V was cut by 5 bases and J by 8 bases, with 16 bases left in between. Per germline, CDR1 SGHKS and CDR2 YYEKEE (reference sequence). This CDR3 is built from 13 residues. The protocol was immunoSEQ multiplex PCR, while the TCRdb copy is restricted to in-frame clones and leaves out a portion. This sample carries approximately 100,000 clones, 70% to 90% of them seen once, and the ten largest clones take roughly 15%. The sequencing input was peripheral blood. This chain connects TRBV5-5 to TRBJ1-2; D remains unclear. This TCR was recovered from a woman in her 70s with acute or convalescent COVID-19. CDR3 coding DNA: TGTGCCAGCAGACCAGGAAAAATCTACGGCTACACCTTC. Amino acid sequence: CASRPGKIYGYTF.